Here is one T cell receptor beta chain with its context. This sample is part of a study of technical replicates of blood from a handful of donors. This CDR3 is 16 amino acids long. The V gene end was trimmed by 1 base and the J gene end by 2 bases; junction bases not matched to a gene: 5. Germline CDR1 and CDR2: SGHTS and YDEGEE. Clones were sequenced by immunoSEQ multiplex PCR, and TCRdb holds only the in-frame ones, with some missing. Of 85,000 to 100,000 clones detected, approximately 96% appear once; the ten largest clones hold roughly 0.22%. J is TRBJ2-3 and V is TRBV5-8, with TRBD1 matching over 9 bases. The TCR comes from a human donor in good health. Sequenced sample: T cells isolated from PBMCs. The CDR3 reads CASSLSGTGTTDTQYF. CDR3 coding DNA: TGTGCCAGCAGCTTGTCCGGGACAGGGACCACAGATACGCAGTATTTT. The full variable domain, completed using reference TRBV5-8 and TRBJ2-3, is EAGVTQSPTHLIKTRGQQATLRCSPISGHTSVYWYQQALGLGLQFLLWYDEGEERNRGNFPPRFSGRQFPNYSSELNVNALELEDSALYLCASSLSGTGTTDTQYFGPGTRLTVL.